This paragraph covers one T cell receptor beta chain sequence. The data stem from a study of cytomegalovirus exposure and HLA in healthy donors. A multiplex PCR was run with 60 Vbeta primers and 13 Jbeta primers. The table came from immunoSEQ multiplex PCR; TCRdb's copy has only in-frame clones and leaves some out. The sample contains roughly 130,000 clones, less than 85% of which appear only once. The length of the CDR3 is 13 residues. Per germline, CDR1 SGHRS and CDR2 YFSETQ. V dropped 4 bases and J dropped 8; count of bases not matched to a gene: 4. The specimen sequenced was PBMCs. The source of this sequence is a man in his forties or fifties in good health and CMV-seronegative. The rearrangement joins TRBV5-1 to TRBJ1-4; 8 nucleotides match TRBD1. The CDR3, as DNA: TGCGCCAGCAGCAGCACAGGGGGGGAAAAACTGTTTTTT. Translation: CASSSTGGEKLFF.